This is a list of T cell receptor beta chains from one sample in a study of T cell repertoires in cytomegalovirus infection. MiXCR, applied by TCRdb to the reads, yields one record per CDR3 protein. The sample has a few hundred thousand distinct CDR3 sequences, around 40% seen once. Which antigens these TCRs recognize remains unknown. The sample was cultured PBMCs, taken from culture after CMV antigen stimulation. The source of these receptors is a human donor in good health (CMV status not recorded). Some clones in this sample may be carry-over from other donors' samples. Both conserved end residues are part of each CDR3. D genes are given only for firm matches. Size tells how often a clone was seen (once, few, many) or the class of an expanded clone, and some rows leave it out.

>few|TRBD2|TRBV20-1|TRBJ2-3
CSADSGRGADTQYF
TGCAGTGCAGATAGCGGGAGGGGGGCAGATACGCAGTATTTT
>-|TRBD2|TRBV4-3|TRBJ2-7
CASSQGLAGVSYEQYF
TGCGCCAGCAGCCAGGGACTAGCGGGAGTTTCCTACGAGCAGTACTTC
>-|-|TRBV5-8|TRBJ1-4
CASSLDGEKLFF
TGTGCCAGCAGCCTGGACGGCGAAAAACTGTTTTTT
>few|TRBD2|TRBV12-3/TRBV12-4|TRBJ2-7
CATRLAGSYEQYF
TGTGCCACAAGACTAGCGGGATCCTACGAGCAGTACTTC
>once|TRBD1|TRBV12-3/TRBV12-4|TRBJ1-2
CASSPGTGMIYTF
TGTGCCAGCAGTCCCGGGACAGGTATGATCTACACCTTC
>few|-|TRBV27|TRBJ2-4
CASSPRDFKNIQYF
TGTGCCAGCAGTCCCCGGGACTTTAAAAACATTCAGTACTTC
>-|-|TRBV6-1|TRBJ2-7
CASSGWSYEQYF
TGTGCCAGCAGTGGGTGGTCCTACGAGCAGTACTTC
>-|-|TRBV7-2|TRBJ1-5
CASSQGDYQPQHF
TGTGCCAGCAGCCAAGGCGACTATCAGCCCCAGCATTTT
>few|-|TRBV20-1|TRBJ2-5
CSADFVQETQYF
TGCAGTGCCGATTTCGTTCAAGAGACCCAGTACTTC
>-|TRBD2|TRBV3-1|TRBJ2-1
CASSPIVLAGGGEQFF
TGTGCCAGCAGCCCCATTGTATTAGCGGGCGGGGGTGAGCAGTTCTTC
>-|-|TRBV29-1|TRBJ2-5
CSVEGGAHSTQYF
TGCAGCGTTGAGGGGGGGGCCCACAGCACCCAGTACTTC
>-|-|TRBV5-5|TRBJ1-5
CASSLVQGNNQPQHF
TGTGCCAGCAGCTTGGTGCAGGGCAACAATCAGCCCCAGCATTTT
>many|-|TRBV7-2|TRBJ2-1
CASTLNGGYNEQFF
TGTGCCAGCACCCTCAATGGGGGGTACAATGAGCAGTTCTTC
>-|-|TRBV6-6|TRBJ1-6
CASNPVHNSPLHF
TGTGCCAGCAACCCAGTACATAATTCACCCCTCCACTTT
>-|TRBD1|TRBV27|TRBJ1-2
CAAGPRQGRDYGYTF
TGTGCCGCAGGGCCACGACAGGGGCGAGACTATGGCTACACCTTC
>-|TRBD1|TRBV6-5|TRBJ1-1
CASSLNGQGFEAFF
TGTGCCAGCAGTTTAAATGGACAGGGTTTTGAAGCTTTCTTT
>-|TRBD1|TRBV4-3|TRBJ1-1
CASSQQGQGTAEAFF
TGCGCCAGCAGCCAACAGGGACAGGGTACCGCTGAAGCTTTCTTT
>-|TRBD1|TRBV4-2|TRBJ1-5
CASSRAGTAYSNQPQHF
TGTGCCAGCAGCCGAGCCGGGACAGCATATAGCAATCAGCCCCAGCATTTT
>-|-|TRBV5-6|TRBJ2-1
CASSFRTNIYNEQFF
TGTGCCAGCAGCTTCCGGACAAATATCTACAATGAGCAGTTCTTC
>few|-|TRBV28|TRBJ1-1
CASIPDSWNTEAFF
TGTGCCAGCATCCCGGACAGCTGGAACACTGAAGCTTTCTTT
>many|TRBD2|TRBV12-3/TRBV12-4|TRBJ2-3
CASSLRLAGYTDTQYF
TGTGCCAGCAGTTTACGGCTAGCGGGGTACACAGATACGCAGTATTTT
>-|-|TRBV5-5|TRBJ2-7
CASSLSAGPLEQYF
TGTGCCAGCAGCTTGTCGGCAGGCCCCCTGGAGCAGTACTTC
>-|-|TRBV7-2|TRBJ2-1
CASSLVEWGNEQFF
TGTGCCAGCAGCTTAGTTGAATGGGGTAATGAGCAGTTCTTC
>-|-|TRBV7-9|TRBJ2-7
CASSAGLDEQYF
TGTGCCAGCAGCGCCGGACTGGACGAGCAGTACTTC
>-|-|TRBV25-1|TRBJ2-7
CASSEFPQGGAYEQYF
TGTGCCAGCAGTGAATTCCCCCAGGGGGGTGCCTACGAGCAGTACTTC
>few|-|TRBV12-5|TRBJ2-7
CASGSRYYEQYF
TGTGCTAGTGGTTCCAGGTACTACGAGCAGTACTTC
>many|TRBD1|TRBV7-8|TRBJ2-3
CASSRGQGTQYF
TGTGCCAGCAGCCGAGGACAGGGGACGCAGTATTTT
>-|-|TRBV11-2|TRBJ2-7
CASSLDSHSYEQYF
TGTGCCAGCAGCTTAGACTCCCACTCCTACGAGCAGTACTTC
>once|-|TRBV29-1|TRBJ2-7
CSVAGMENEQYF
TGCAGCGTTGCAGGGATGGAAAACGAGCAGTACTTC
>few|TRBD1|TRBV27|TRBJ1-6
CASSLVGTGAAYNSPLHF
TGTGCCAGCAGTTTAGTAGGGACAGGGGCCGCCTATAATTCACCCCTCCACTTT
>few|-|TRBV7-9|TRBJ1-1
CASSSRGGPEAFF
TGTGCCAGCAGCTCAAGGGGGGGCCCTGAAGCTTTCTTT
>-|-|TRBV28|TRBJ2-7
CASSLGARSYEQYF
TGTGCCAGCAGTCTGGGGGCGCGATCATACGAGCAGTACTTC
>once|-|TRBV2|TRBJ2-3
CASATGFSTDTQYF
TGTGCCAGCGCTACAGGATTCTCCACAGATACGCAGTATTTT
>-|-|TRBV2|TRBJ2-6
CASSEAGAGSSGANVLTF
TGTGCCAGCAGTGAAGCCGGGGCGGGGTCCTCTGGGGCCAACGTCCTGACTTTC
>few|TRBD2|TRBV7-9|TRBJ2-1
CASSLGLAGGPHNEQFF
TGTGCCAGCAGCTTAGGACTAGCGGGAGGGCCTCACAATGAGCAGTTCTTC
>-|-|TRBV7-2|TRBJ2-5
CAAGRQPQETQYF
TGTGCCGCAGGTCGGCAGCCCCAAGAGACCCAGTACTTC
>many|-|TRBV7-2|TRBJ2-3
CASSLVYWAGSTDTQYF
TGTGCCAGCAGCTTAGTTTACTGGGCGGGGAGCACAGATACGCAGTATTTT
>-|-|TRBV25-1|TRBJ2-2
CASRTELTGELFF
TGTGCCAGTCGGACAGAGCTCACCGGGGAGCTGTTTTTT
>-|-|TRBV7-9|TRBJ2-1
CASSLVGGGQDNEQFF
TGTGCCAGCAGCTTAGTGGGGGGGGGCCAAGACAATGAGCAGTTCTTC
>-|-|TRBV6-1|TRBJ1-1
CASSPIRETEAFF
TGTGCCAGCAGTCCTATAAGGGAAACTGAAGCTTTCTTT